The 11 T cell receptor beta chains given below trace back to one sample, sequenced in a study of blood T cell repertoires in COVID-19. Assay used: immunoSEQ multiplex PCR; TCRdb lists only in-frame clones, some missing. The table shows 200,000 to 250,000 clones, with around 86% occurring only once. The source material was peripheral blood. These receptors all come from a woman between 25 and 40 years old who had recovered from COVID-19.

This clone was counted once. The rearrangement joins TRBV30 to TRBJ1-2; D not resolved. Trimming took 7 bases from V and 2 from J, leaving 14 bases between them. Germline-derived CDR1 and CDR2 are GTSNPN and SVGIG (reference sequence). The CDR3 covers 13 residues. The CDR3 nucleotides are TGTGCCTCCCCGAGGCGGAACAACTATGGCTACACCTTC. Translation: CASPRRNNYGYTF.

This clone has a handful of counts. The chain carries TRBV11-1 and TRBJ1-1; no clear D. CDR1 is SGHAT, CDR2 FQDESV, per germline (reference sequence). V was shortened by 5 bases and J by 2 bases, with 12 bases between the two germline ends. The CDR3 totals 14 residues. CDR3 in amino acids: CASSPRYGNTEAFF. CDR3 nucleotide sequence: TGTGCCAGCAGCCCCAGGTATGGAAACACTGAAGCTTTCTTT.

V and J are TRBV5-6 and TRBJ1-5; 9 bases are a match to TRBD1. Germline CDR1 SGHDT, CDR2 YYEEEE. This CDR3 contains 14 residues. With V trimmed by 3 bases and J by 4 bases, 2 bases remained unmatched. As DNA, the CDR3 is TGTGCCAGCAGCTATGGACAGGGGAATCAGCCCCAGCATTTT. Its protein is CASSYGQGNQPQHF.

The chain couples TRBV2 to TRBJ1-6, with TRBD1 as a possible D gene (5 bases). Germline V CDR1 and CDR2: SNHLY, FYNNEI. The CDR3 totals 15 residues. V was shortened by 4 bases and J by 6 bases, with 13 bases between the two germline ends. The CDR3 reads CASSAVQGSNSPLHF. The CDR3 DNA is TGTGCCAGCAGTGCAGTGCAGGGTAGTAATTCACCCCTCCACTTT.

J is TRBJ1-1 and V is TRBV19; possibly TRBD1 for D (6 bases). Germline V gives CDR1 LNHDA, CDR2 SQIVND (reference sequence). With 7 bases removed from V and 4 bases from J, the gap between germline ends came to 19 bases. The length of the CDR3 is 15 residues. CDR3 region: CASTRGGARATEAFF. The CDR3 nucleotides read TGTGCCAGTACCCGGGGGGGGGCAAGGGCCACTGAAGCTTTCTTT.

The chain combines TRBV9 with TRBJ2-5; the match to TRBD2 covers 9 bases. CDR1 is SGDLS, CDR2 YYNGEE, per germline. The ends lost 4 bases at V and 4 bases at J; junction bases unmatched: 11. The CDR3 contains 16 residues. In DNA form, the CDR3 reads TGTGCCAGCAGCCCTACCGGGACTAGCATCCCAGAGACCCAGTACTTC. Residues: CASSPTGTSIPETQYF.

V and J are TRBV19 and TRBJ2-1; 12 bases line up with TRBD1. V was clipped by 4 bases and J by 7 bases; unmatched bases: 5. Looked up from germline, CDR1 is LNHDA and CDR2 is SQIVND (reference sequence). CDR3 length equals 15 residues. The CDR3 protein is CASSRGTGGANEQFF. In DNA, the CDR3 is TGTGCCAGTAGTAGGGGGACAGGGGGCGCGAATGAGCAGTTCTTC.

This sequence joins TRBV5-5 and TRBJ1-1, with a possible D match to TRBD1 (6 bases). Trimming cost V 6 bases and J 3 bases, with 12 bases left between them. Per germline, CDR1 SGHKS and CDR2 YYEKEE (reference sequence). This CDR3 has 13 amino acids. The CDR3 coding sequence is TGTGCCAGCACCCAGGACAGTTACACTGAAGCTTTCTTT. It encodes CASTQDSYTEAFF.

The rearrangement uses TRBV19 and TRBJ1-2; 7 bases agree with TRBD1. CDR1 is LNHDA and CDR2 is SQIVND in the germline V gene (reference sequence). The CDR3 extends over 14 amino acids. With V trimmed by 0 bases and J by 5 bases, 3 bases remained unmatched. The CDR3 spells CASSIEGTAYGYTF. CDR3 in DNA: TGTGCCAGTAGTATAGAGGGGACAGCATATGGCTACACCTTC.

This clone showed up just a few times. The CDR3 DNA reads TGTGCCAGCAGCCATCCAAACCCCGGGACAGGGGGAAGCTACACCTTC. This encodes CASSHPNPGTGGSYTF. The chain carries TRBV4-2 and TRBJ1-2; 11 nucleotides align to TRBD1. This CDR3 region has 16 residues. Unmatched junction bases numbered 12, after V lost 3 bases and J lost 9 bases. Germline lookup yields CDR1 LGHNA and CDR2 YNFKEQ.

The chain employs TRBV5-1 and TRBJ1-2; no firm D call. The CDR3 is 13 residues long. Germline V gene data show CDR1 as SGHRS and CDR2 as YFSETQ. V gave up 0 bases and J gave up 14 bases, with 17 bases separating them. The CDR3 is CASSLVGRTTKTF. The DNA of the CDR3 is TGCGCCAGCAGCTTGGTCGGCAGGACGACTAAAACCTTC.